The 8 T cell receptor beta chains below were found in one sample sequenced in a study of T cell repertoires in cytomegalovirus infection. TCRdb fed the reads into MiXCR, producing one record per CDR3 protein. The sample includes about 360,000 distinct CDR3 sequences, around 18% seen only once; the top ten take approximately 10%. The specimen sequenced was PBMCs. All receptors come from a human donor in good health (CMV status not recorded). Some clones in this sample may be carry-over from other donors' samples.

This sequence joins TRBV18 and TRBJ1-2; the D is unclear. This CDR3 region has 14 residues. Germline V lookup: CDR1 KGHSH, CDR2 LQKENI. V was cut by 8 bases and J by 2 bases, with 15 bases left in between. CDR3 in amino acids: CASGSGRLNYGYTF. In DNA form, the CDR3 reads TGTGCCAGCGGATCGGGCCGGCTAAACTATGGCTACACCTTC.

J is TRBJ1-2 and V is TRBV20-1; D gene ambiguous. This CDR3 has 11 residues. Germline V gene sequence: CDR1 DFQATT, CDR2 SNEGSKA (reference sequence). V was trimmed by 5 bases and J by 4 bases, leaving 8 bases between them. The CDR3 DNA is TGCAGTGCTGCGGACTTCTATGGCTACACCTTC. Protein: CSAADFYGYTF.

There are many counts of this clonotype. The chain combines TRBV7-2 with TRBJ2-3, with a weak D call TRBD1 (5 bases). Deletions cut 4 bases from V and 8 bases from J, with 16 bases between. Per the germline V gene, CDR1 is SGHTA and CDR2 is FQGNSA. The CDR3 covers 14 residues. As DNA, the CDR3 is TGTGCCAGCAGCTCGACGACAGTCCCTGGTACGCAGTATTTT. Translating gives CASSSTTVPGTQYF.

This rearrangement joins TRBV7-6 to TRBJ2-1; possible D gene TRBD1, 6 bases. Trimming cost V 5 bases and J 4 bases, with 21 bases left between them. Per germline, CDR1 SGHVS and CDR2 FNYEAQ. This CDR3 spans 17 amino acids. Written as DNA, the CDR3 is TGTGCCAGCAGCCCACAGGACAGTCGCTCGGTTTACAATGAGCAGTTCTTC. Protein: CASSPQDSRSVYNEQFF.

This clonotype has ten or more counts. The chain recombines TRBV7-2 with TRBJ2-3; perhaps D is TRBD1 or TRBD2 (6 bases each). CDR1 is SGHTA, CDR2 FQGNSA, per germline. This CDR3 is 15 amino acids long. The V gene lost 5 bases and the J gene lost 1 base, with 13 bases spanning the gap. CDR3: CASSQQRGGTDTQYF. CDR3 DNA: TGTGCCAGCAGCCAACAAAGGGGGGGCACAGATACGCAGTATTTT.

This rearrangement joins TRBV30 to TRBJ2-5; 8 bases align to TRBD1. CDR3 size: 13 residues. The germline CDR1 and CDR2 sequences are GTSNPN and SVGIG (reference sequence). CDR3 residues: CSGQGVWKETQYF. The CDR3 DNA reads as TGTTCTGGACAGGGTGTCTGGAAAGAGACCCAGTACTTC.

This clonotype came up a few times. The rearrangement uses TRBV4-3 and TRBJ2-1; TRBD2 matches at 11 bases. Germline values: CDR1 LGHNA, CDR2 YSLEER. The junction had 1 base not matched to a gene; V was cut back by 1 base and J by 2 bases. This CDR3 is 16 amino acids long. The CDR3 DNA reads as TGCGCCAGCAGCCAAGTGGGACTAGCGGCCTACAATGAGCAGTTCTTC. This codes for CASSQVGLAAYNEQFF.

At least ten counts were recorded for this clonotype. The chain links TRBV7-2 to TRBJ2-7; D remains unclear. The V and J ends lost 3 bases and 2 bases respectively, with 8 bases between them. The germline V gene has CDR1 SGHTA and CDR2 FQGNSA. The CDR3 totals 13 residues. In DNA, the CDR3 is TGTGCCAGCAGCTTGTCGGCAACCTACGAGCAGTACTTC. Residues: CASSLSATYEQYF.